A selection of T cell receptor beta chains follows, all from one sample in a study of T cells in Graves' hyperthyroidism and ophthalmopathy. In TCRdb, the multiplex PCR reads were re-called with MiXCR into one record per CDR3 protein. The sample yields some 350,000 distinct CDR3 sequences, roughly 15% seen once. The material sequenced was blood. The receptors derive from a woman aged 55-70 years with Graves' ophthalmopathy. Each CDR3 is given without its conserved first and last residue.

J: TRBJ2-7; V: TRBV27; CDR3: ASSLMQGPHEQY
J: TRBJ2-7; V: TRBV5-1; CDR3: ASSWGAGGSYEQY
J: TRBJ2-5; V: TRBV28; CDR3: ASSQGLGEETQY
J: TRBJ1-5; V: TRBV7-9; CDR3: ASSLESQPQH
J: TRBJ2-5; V: TRBV11-3; CDR3: ATGTSRGGRIQY
J: TRBJ2-7; V: TRBV11-2; CDR3: ASSSDRIDEQY
J: TRBJ1-5; V: TRBV5-1; CDR3: ASSEGASNQPQH
J: TRBJ1-1; V: TRBV5-1; CDR3: ASPPTAEAF
J: TRBJ2-7; V: TRBV12-3/TRBV12-4; CDR3: ASSWGTGGSYEQY
J: TRBJ2-3; V: TRBV6-6; CDR3: ASSYSVRTGMETDTQY
J: TRBJ2-3; V: TRBV9; CDR3: ASSVEVGPTTTDTQY
J: TRBJ2-3; V: TRBV18; CDR3: ASSSVDTQY
J: TRBJ2-1; V: TRBV19; CDR3: ASSIDATSGNNEQF
J: TRBJ1-2; V: TRBV28; CDR3: ASSSGVRWGYT
J: TRBJ2-1; V: TRBV11-2; CDR3: ASSLDQGLEQF
J: TRBJ2-1; V: TRBV29-1; CDR3: SVHRDEEYNEQF
J: TRBJ2-1; V: TRBV28; CDR3: ASSKSSFRNEQF
J: TRBJ2-5; V: TRBV12-3/TRBV12-4; CDR3: ASSIRDRGETQY
J: TRBJ2-1; V: TRBV28; CDR3: ASSFMAPLYNEQF
J: TRBJ1-1; V: TRBV3-1; CDR3: ASSQVNTEAF
J: TRBJ2-6; V: TRBV12-3/TRBV12-4; CDR3: ASSLQGHLSGANVLT
J: TRBJ1-1; V: TRBV19; CDR3: ASRNRGNTEAF
J: TRBJ2-7; V: TRBV5-1; CDR3: ASSFGTQSYEQY
J: TRBJ2-2; V: TRBV12-3/TRBV12-4; CDR3: ASRKTGELF
J: TRBJ2-1; V: TRBV28; CDR3: ASSQRVAGALGNEQF
J: TRBJ2-7; V: TRBV7-9; CDR3: ASSPQRVSYEQY
J: TRBJ2-5; V: TRBV27; CDR3: ASSLLAAKGQETQY
J: TRBJ2-2; V: TRBV12-3/TRBV12-4; CDR3: ASSQSQPLNTGELF
J: TRBJ2-1; V: TRBV28; CDR3: ASSLPQREYYNEQF
J: TRBJ2-1; V: TRBV7-9; CDR3: ASRPREGKDSRSYNEQF
J: TRBJ2-7; V: TRBV24-1; CDR3: ATRTSGYSYEQY
J: TRBJ2-5; V: TRBV11-2; CDR3: ASSPWTSGRAVY
J: TRBJ2-1; V: TRBV28; CDR3: ASSQTSGRAGEQF
J: TRBJ1-5; V: TRBV19; CDR3: ASSIVAGNQPQH
J: TRBJ1-1; V: TRBV30; CDR3: AWRGVGRGTEAF
J: TRBJ1-1; V: TRBV9; CDR3: ASSTRSDTEAF
J: TRBJ2-5; V: TRBV3-1; CDR3: ASSLPQAGVEETQY
J: TRBJ1-2; V: TRBV28; CDR3: ASSRTGGSYGYT
J: TRBJ2-1; V: TRBV6-1; CDR3: ASTPRPGGGRNYNEQF
J: TRBJ2-1; V: TRBV19; CDR3: ASSPGTSGMWQF
J: TRBJ1-2; V: TRBV3-1; CDR3: ASSQRNLQDGYT
J: TRBJ2-3; V: TRBV29-1; CDR3: SVEGGVYDQPFTDTQY
J: TRBJ2-2; V: TRBV7-9; CDR3: ASSFIAGANGELF
J: TRBJ1-6; V: TRBV5-6; CDR3: ASSSGQVNSPLH
J: TRBJ2-1; V: TRBV7-9; CDR3: AGGGGWPTDEQF
J: TRBJ2-1; V: TRBV12-3/TRBV12-4; CDR3: ASSPHDGSSYNEQF
J: TRBJ2-2; V: TRBV10-3; CDR3: AISDLRLAGVSGELF
J: TRBJ1-6; V: TRBV3-1; CDR3: ASSQWGSPLH
J: TRBJ2-3; V: TRBV12-3/TRBV12-4; CDR3: ASSLSLGTAPTDTQY